Listed here are 30 T cell receptor beta chains from one sample, sequenced in a study of tumor and adjacent non-tumor tissue in lung cancer (dated by TCRdb to 2016 to 2018). The library relied on multiplex PCR. The instrument was an Illumina HiSeq 2500. Following protocols modified from ARM-PCR, the researchers constructed TCRbeta libraries through three rounds of nested PCR with primers (Table S4). The raw public reads went through TCRdb reprocessing: fastp at Q25, MiXCR clone calling, in-frame beta chains kept. Rows are combined by CDR3 protein, so each entry shows the most common genes and DNA. In this sample the table shows 50,000 to 70,000 distinct CDR3 sequences, more than 55% of which occur a single time. About 30% of the sample belongs to the ten largest clones. RNA was isolated from bulk, unsorted tissue, and RNA quality was assessed with a NanoDrop ND-1000 and an Agilent 2100. The normal lung samples consisted of distant non-tumor tissue collected more than 3 cm from the tumor edge.

Sequencing used distant non-tumor lung tissue. Receptors originate from an older man with non-small cell lung cancer.

Points on this clonotype: This may arise from a read error, as a much more abundant clone is one base away. DNA for the CDR3: TGTGCCAGCAGGGTAAAGGGTCGGGGGAGTACGCTAGACTATGGCTACACCTTC. Residues: CASRVKGRGSTLDYGYTF. The chain employs TRBV12-3 or TRBV12-4 and TRBJ1-2; TRBD1 might be the D (5 bases). The length of the CDR3 is 18 residues. Trimming stripped 6 bases from V and 3 bases from J, with 26 bases between.

Of note for this clonotype: With a much larger clone just one base away, this may be a read error. This chain connects TRBV5-4 to TRBJ2-4; perhaps TRBD1 as D (6 bases). The CDR3 totals 16 residues. Germline V gene sequence: CDR1 SGHNT, CDR2 YYREEE (reference sequence). DNA for the CDR3: TGTGCCAGCAGCTTGGCGCCAGGGGCGGCCAAAAGCATTCAGTACTTC. Translated: CASSLAPGAAKSIQYF.

Notes on this clonotype: Compared with germline, one end of the junction differs, possibly owing to a read error. The V call is TRBV29-1, the J call TRBJ1-2; 7 bases are shared with TRBD1. Germline V gene data show CDR1 as SQVTM and CDR2 as ANQGSEA. The CDR3 sequence is 14 residues long. The CDR3 region has the DNA TGTAGCATTGGTCGACAGGGAACTAACTATGGCTACACCTTC. Encoded protein: CSIGRQGTNYGYTF.

This clonotype has a count of ten or more. V and J are TRBV4-1 and TRBJ2-1; D gene ambiguous. Trimming left V 0 bases short and J 9 bases short, with 12 bases between. CDR1 is MGHRA and CDR2 is YSYEKL in the germline V gene. This CDR3 has 14 amino acids. The CDR3 sequence: CASSQDAARVEQFF. The CDR3 nucleotides read TGCGCCAGCAGCCAAGACGCGGCCCGTGTTGAGCAGTTCTTC.

This clonotype was detected once. In this CDR3 the conserved last residue, phenylalanine or tryptophan, is missing, so a read error is likely. The rearrangement links TRBV5-5 to TRBJ2-5; 8 nucleotides line up with TRBD1. CDR1 is SGHKS, CDR2 YYEKEE, per germline (reference sequence). The CDR3 sequence is 13 residues long. CDR3 bases: TGTACCAGCAGCTGGGACAGGCAAGAGACCCAGTACTTA. It yields the protein CTSSWDRQETQYL.

As to this clonotype: A read error is possible here, since a much larger clone lies one base away. This rearrangement joins TRBV10-2 to TRBJ2-5; D tentatively fits TRBD1 or TRBD2 (5 bases each). CDR1 WSHSY and CDR2 SAAADI come from the germline V gene. This CDR3 contains 13 residues. The CDR3 DNA is TGCGTCAGCAGTGAATCAGGGAGAGAGACCCAGTACTTC. Translated: CVSSESGRETQYF.

As to this clonotype: A much larger clone lies a single base off, so this may be a read error. This chain joins TRBV6-6 and TRBJ2-6; D unclear. The CDR3 is made up of 14 amino acids. The germline CDR1 and CDR2 sequences are MNHNY and SVGAGI (reference sequence). The CDR3 DNA follows: TGTGTCAGCAGTTTACAAGGTGGGGCCAACGTCCTGACTTTC. As protein: CVSSLQGGANVLTF.

This clonotype has at least ten counts. The rearrangement uses TRBV4-1 and TRBJ2-3, with D possibly TRBD2 on 5 matching bases. V lost 5 bases, J lost 5 bases, and 14 bases lay in between. Germline CDR1 reads MGHRA; CDR2 reads YSYEKL. There are 14 residues in the CDR3. The CDR3 bases are TGCGCCAGCAGCGGAGAGGGTGGCGGAGATACGCAGTATTTT. It is translated as CASSGEGGGDTQYF.

This chain joins TRBV29-1 and TRBJ2-1; TRBD2 aligns across 7 bases. V was clipped by 1 base and J by 2 bases; unmatched bases: 11. The CDR3 runs 17 residues. Germline V gives CDR1 SQVTM, CDR2 ANQGSEA. In nucleotides, the CDR3 is TGCAGCGTTGAAGGGTCTGGCGGGAGCGGGGCCTACAATGAGCAGTTCTTC. This codes for CSVEGSGGSGAYNEQFF.

Relative to its sample, this clonotype is medium-sized. V and J are TRBV5-1 and TRBJ2-7; 8 nucleotides agree with TRBD2. CDR1 and CDR2 (germline): SGHRS, YFSETQ. The V gene end was trimmed by 2 bases and the J gene end by 0 bases; junction bases not matched to a gene: 4. CDR3 length: 15 residues. Here the CDR3 reads CASSFSRGDSYEQYF. CDR3 bases: TGCGCCAGCAGCTTTTCGCGGGGGGACTCCTACGAGCAGTACTTC.

V is TRBV29-1 and J is TRBJ2-1; 11 nucleotides align to TRBD2. The CDR3 covers 14 residues. In germline, CDR1 is SQVTM, CDR2 ANQGSEA. After removal of 6 bases from V and 10 bases from J, the junction contained 11 bases not matched to a gene. As DNA, the CDR3 is TGCAGCGTAAAACCGGGACTAGCGGAGGGAGAGCAGTTCTTC. Protein product: CSVKPGLAEGEQFF.

In its sample, this clonotype was seen once. One junction end does not reproduce the germline sequence, and a read error may be involved. V and J are TRBV20-1 and TRBJ2-2, with a tentative D call TRBD1 (5 bases). Germline CDR1 is DFQATT and CDR2 is SNEGSKA (reference sequence). This CDR3 has 15 residues. The CDR3 DNA reads TGCAGTGCTAGTCTGCGCAGGGCTAACACCGTGGAGCTGTTTTTT. This codes for CSASLRRANTVELFF.

This clonotype was counted at least ten times. This chain links TRBV6-2 or TRBV6-3 with TRBJ2-1; TRBD2 aligns across 8 bases. Germline V gene data show CDR1 as MNHEY and CDR2 as SVGEGT. J lost 2 bases, V lost 2 bases, and 5 bases had no gene match. The CDR3 covers 16 residues. CDR3 region: CASSYDRGGPYNEQFF. CDR3 nucleotide sequence: TGTGCCAGCAGTTACGATCGGGGGGGCCCCTACAATGAGCAGTTCTTC.

This clonotype has a single count. One end of the junction is discordant with germline, which a read error may explain. V usage is TRBV30 and J usage is TRBJ2-5; no definite D call. The CDR3 has 13 amino acids. Germline V CDR1 and CDR2: GTSNPN, SVGIG (reference sequence). CDR3 in amino acids: CTWKTAPTGTQYF. As DNA, the CDR3 is TGTACCTGGAAAACGGCACCGACGGGGACCCAGTACTTC. The whole variable domain, filled in from reference TRBV30 and TRBJ2-5, reads SQTIHQWPATLVQPVGSPLSLECTVEGTSNPNLYWYRQAAGRGLQLLFYSVGIGQISSEVPQNLSASRPQDRQFILSSKKLLLSDSGFYLCTWKTAPTGTQYFGPGTRLLVL.

V gene TRBV7-9 combines with J gene TRBJ2-7, with D unclear. CDR3 length equals 16 residues. Trimming pared 2 bases from V and 0 bases from J, leaving 14 bases between. Germline V gene sequence: CDR1 SEHNR, CDR2 FQNEAQ (reference sequence). The CDR3 region has the DNA TGTGCCAGCAGCTTATTAGGAATAGCACGCTCCTACGAGCAGTACTTC. As protein: CASSLLGIARSYEQYF.

In regard to this clonotype: An end of the junction differs from the germline gene, which may be a read error. This sequence joins TRBV11-2 and TRBJ1-1; D is possibly TRBD1 (6 bases). The CDR3 extends over 15 amino acids. CDR1 is SGHAT and CDR2 is FQNNGV in the germline V gene. CDR3 nucleotides: TGTGCCATCAGCATAAGATGGACAGAGATCACTGAAGCTTTCTTT. Translated, it gives CAISIRWTEITEAFF.

This chain links TRBV30 with TRBJ1-6, with TRBD1 as a possible D gene (6 bases). Germline V gene sequence: CDR1 GTSNPN, CDR2 SVGIG (reference sequence). CDR3 length: 18 amino acids. The CDR3 DNA reads as TGTGCTTCCGTGGGGGGGCGAGGGAGCGGAGGCTCGGATTCACCCCTCCACTTT. It yields the protein CASVGGRGSGGSDSPLHF.

The chain carries TRBV28 and TRBJ2-7; 7 bases match TRBD1. The CDR3 consists of 15 residues. CDR1 and CDR2 (germline): MDHEN, SYDVKM. The V and J ends lost 7 bases and 3 bases, in that order; junction bases with no gene match: 12. CDR3 loop: CASTPGGHSFYEQYF. DNA for the CDR3: TGTGCCAGCACCCCAGGGGGACACTCATTCTACGAGCAGTACTTC.

This clonotype appeared many times. The chain is built from TRBV6-5 and TRBJ2-1; tentatively, D is TRBD2 (6 bases). The V end lost 2 bases, the J end lost 6 bases, and 17 bases lay between the germline ends. Germline assignment: CDR1 MNHEY and CDR2 SVGAGI. The CDR3 runs to 16 residues. The CDR3 region has the DNA TGTGCCAGCAGTTACAGGGGCCCGGGACTGGGCAATGAGCAGTTCTTC. As protein: CASSYRGPGLGNEQFF.

A word on this clonotype: Given a much more abundant clone one base away, this may be a read error. Lacking the conserved final phenylalanine or tryptophan, this CDR3 likely reflects a read error. The rearrangement uses TRBV24-1 and TRBJ2-2, with 8 positions matching TRBD1. Germline V gene data show CDR1 as KGHDR and CDR2 as SFDVKD. V was pared by 9 bases and J by 1 base, with 3 bases of the junction left unmatched. The CDR3 runs 14 residues. The CDR3 nucleotides read TGTGCCACCGGGGGACAGGTGAACACCGGGGAGCTGTTTCTT. Protein product: CATGGQVNTGELFL.

The chain couples TRBV6-1 to TRBJ2-1, with D possibly matching TRBD1 (6 bases). V gave up 10 bases and J gave up 4 bases, with 17 bases separating them. This CDR3 has 14 amino acids. Germline lookup yields CDR1 MNHNS and CDR2 SASEGT. The CDR3, as DNA: TGTGCCACCAGACAGGATAGGGGTTACAATGAGCAGTTCTTC. Translating gives CATRQDRGYNEQFF.

With regard to this clonotype: At one end, the junction sequence differs from germline, possibly due to a read error. The chain combines TRBV11-1 with TRBJ2-6; weak D call: TRBD1 (5 bases). This CDR3 region has 15 residues. Germline CDR1 reads SGHAT; CDR2 reads FQDESV (reference sequence). CDR3 in amino acids: CASCPFGYGANVLTF. CDR3 nucleotide sequence: TGTGCCAGCTGCCCCTTCGGCTATGGGGCGAACGTCCTGACTTTC. Drawing the rest from reference TRBV11-1 and TRBJ2-6, the complete variable domain is EAEVAQSPRYKITEKSQAVAFWCDPISGHATLYWYRQILGQGPELLVQFQDESVVDDSQLPKDRFSAERLKGVDSTLKIQPAELGDSAMYLCASCPFGYGANVLTFGAGSRLTVL.

The chain carries TRBV20-1 and TRBJ2-5; 7 positions match TRBD1. Germline V lookup: CDR1 DFQATT, CDR2 SNEGSKA (reference sequence). The ends lost 5 bases at V and 2 bases at J; junction bases unmatched: 8. This CDR3 is 14 amino acids long. The DNA of the CDR3 is TGCAGTGCTGATGGGACAGAAGGTCAAGAGACCCAGTACTTC. The encoded protein is CSADGTEGQETQYF.

The rearrangement links TRBV6-1 to TRBJ1-5; D is perhaps TRBD1 (5 bases). This CDR3 contains 15 residues. V gave up 8 bases and J gave up 6 bases, with 20 bases separating them. Germline V lookup: CDR1 MNHNS, CDR2 SASEGT. The CDR3 coding sequence is TGTGCCAGCGATGAAGATAAAAAGGGGATTCAGCCCCAGCATTTT. It codes for CASDEDKKGIQPQHF.

Concerning this clonotype itself: One end of the junction varies from germline; a read error may be responsible. The chain has TRBV7-9 and TRBJ2-6; D not resolved. The CDR3 consists of 16 residues. The germline V gene encodes CDR1 SEHNR and CDR2 FQNEAQ (reference sequence). In DNA, the CDR3 is TGTGCCAACGCGCAACGCGACCTGATAGGTGCCAACGTCATGACTTTC. Protein: CANAQRDLIGANVMTF. Drawing the rest from reference TRBV7-9 and TRBJ2-6, the complete variable domain is DTGVSQNPRHKITKRGQNVTFRCDPISEHNRLYWYRQTLGQGPEFLTYFQNEAQLEKSRLLSDRFSAERPKGSFSTLEIQRTEQGDSAMYLCANAQRDLIGANVMTFGAGSRLTVL.

Remarks on this clonotype: This CDR3 is missing its conserved last phenylalanine or tryptophan, likely due to a read error. The gene calls are TRBV29-1 and TRBJ2-3; 11 positions match TRBD2. CDR1 is SQVTM and CDR2 is ANQGSEA in the germline V gene. There are 16 residues in the CDR3. CDR3 nucleotide sequence: TGCAGCGTTGCTCATAGTAGCGGGAGGGCCGGAGATATGCAGTATTAT. Its translation: CSVAHSSGRAGDMQYY.

Notes on this clonotype: Its ends do not fully match the called genes, so a read error is possible. The V gene is TRBV29-1, the J gene TRBJ2-2, with D possibly being TRBD2 (5 bases). The CDR3 is 15 residues long. Germline V lookup: CDR1 SQVTM, CDR2 ANQGSEA. The DNA of the CDR3 is TGCAGTGTTGCATGGCGGGTGGGTAACACCGGGGAGCTGTTTTTT. Residues: CSVAWRVGNTGELFF.

On this clonotype itself: One junction end disagrees with the germline gene, perhaps due to a read error. The chain carries TRBV4-1 and TRBJ2-3; TRBD2 is a possible D gene (5 bases). This CDR3 contains 13 residues. Germline V gives CDR1 MGHRA, CDR2 YSYEKL. CDR3 nucleotides: TGCGCCAGCACCAGTGGGAGCACAGATACGCTGTATTTT. Translating gives CASTSGSTDTLYF.

Turning to this clonotype: This clone may be a read error of a much larger clone one base away. The gene calls are TRBV12-3 or TRBV12-4 and TRBJ1-5, with 7 bases fitting TRBD1. The CDR3 has 16 amino acids. The junction had 14 bases not matched to a gene; V was cut back by 6 bases and J by 6 bases. As DNA, the CDR3 is TGTGCCAGCAGCTCGGGATGTAACAGGGGATTTCAGCCCCAGCATTTT. Its protein product is CASSSGCNRGFQPQHF.

A note on this clonotype: A read error may explain this, as a much larger clone is one base away. The chain recombines TRBV20-1 with TRBJ2-1; no reliable D call. CDR3 length: 15 amino acids. Germline values: CDR1 DFQATT, CDR2 SNEGSKA (reference sequence). The V end was cut by 6 bases, the J end by 3 bases, with 18 bases between. The CDR3 coding sequence is TGCAGTGCAACCTCCCCATGGAGCTTCTACAATGAGCAGTTCTTC. The encoded protein is CSATSPWSFYNEQFF.